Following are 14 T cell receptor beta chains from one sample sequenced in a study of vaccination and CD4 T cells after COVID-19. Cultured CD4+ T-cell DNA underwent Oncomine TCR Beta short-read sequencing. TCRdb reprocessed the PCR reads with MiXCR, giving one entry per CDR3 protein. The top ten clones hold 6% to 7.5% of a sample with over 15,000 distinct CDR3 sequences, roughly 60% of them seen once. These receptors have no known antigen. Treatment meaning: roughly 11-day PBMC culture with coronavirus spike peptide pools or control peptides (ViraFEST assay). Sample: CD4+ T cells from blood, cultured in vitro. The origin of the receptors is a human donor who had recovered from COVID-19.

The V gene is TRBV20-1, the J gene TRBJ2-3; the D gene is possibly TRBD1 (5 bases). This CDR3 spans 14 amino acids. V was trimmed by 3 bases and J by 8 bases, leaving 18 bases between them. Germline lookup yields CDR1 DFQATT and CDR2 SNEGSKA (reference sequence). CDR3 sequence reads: CSASQVQGIGTQYF. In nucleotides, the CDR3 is TGCAGTGCTAGCCAGGTCCAGGGAATCGGTACGCAGTATTTT.

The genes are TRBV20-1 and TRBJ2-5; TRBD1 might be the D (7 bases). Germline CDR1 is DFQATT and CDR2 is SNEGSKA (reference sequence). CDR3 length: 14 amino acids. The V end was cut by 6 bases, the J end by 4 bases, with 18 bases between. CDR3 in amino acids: CSARAGGGPETQYF. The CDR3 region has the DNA TGCAGTGCCCGGGCAGGGGGAGGCCCAGAGACCCAGTACTTC.

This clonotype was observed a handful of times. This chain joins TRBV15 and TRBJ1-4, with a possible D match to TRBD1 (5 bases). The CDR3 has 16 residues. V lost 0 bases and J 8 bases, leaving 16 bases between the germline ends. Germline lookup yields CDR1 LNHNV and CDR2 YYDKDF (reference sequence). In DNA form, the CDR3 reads TGTGCCACCAGCAGAGATCCGGAAGGGGAGTTGGAAAAACTGTTTTTT. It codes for CATSRDPEGELEKLFF.

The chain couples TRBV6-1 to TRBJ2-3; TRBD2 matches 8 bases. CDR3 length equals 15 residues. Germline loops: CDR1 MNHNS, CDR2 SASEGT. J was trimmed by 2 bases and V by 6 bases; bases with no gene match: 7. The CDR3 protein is CASSKGLAHTDTQYF. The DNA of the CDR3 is TGTGCCAGCAGCAAAGGACTAGCCCACACAGATACGCAGTATTTT.

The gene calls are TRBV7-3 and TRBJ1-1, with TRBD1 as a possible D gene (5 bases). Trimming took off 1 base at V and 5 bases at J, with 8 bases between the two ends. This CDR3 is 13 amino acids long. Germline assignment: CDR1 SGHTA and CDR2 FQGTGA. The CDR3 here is CASSLSGGTEAFF. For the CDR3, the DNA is TGTGCCAGCAGCTTAAGTGGGGGGACTGAAGCTTTCTTT.

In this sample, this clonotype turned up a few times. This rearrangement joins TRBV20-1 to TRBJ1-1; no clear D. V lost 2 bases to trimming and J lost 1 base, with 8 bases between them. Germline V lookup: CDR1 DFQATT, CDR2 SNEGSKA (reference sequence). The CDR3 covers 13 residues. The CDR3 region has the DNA TGCAGTGCTAGAAGGGCCGCGAACACTGAAGCTTTCTTT. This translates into CSARRAANTEAFF.

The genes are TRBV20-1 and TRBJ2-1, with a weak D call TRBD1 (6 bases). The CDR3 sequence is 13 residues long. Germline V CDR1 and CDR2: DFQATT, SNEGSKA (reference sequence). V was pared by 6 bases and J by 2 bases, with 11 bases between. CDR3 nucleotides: TGCAGTGCCCCGGACAGCACCTACAATGAGCAGTTCTTC. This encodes CSAPDSTYNEQFF.

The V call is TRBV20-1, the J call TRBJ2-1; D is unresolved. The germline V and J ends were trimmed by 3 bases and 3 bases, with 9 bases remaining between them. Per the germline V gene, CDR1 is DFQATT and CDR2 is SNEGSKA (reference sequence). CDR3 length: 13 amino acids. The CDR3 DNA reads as TGCAGTGCTAGCCGTGAGATCTACAATGAGCAGTTCTTC. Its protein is CSASREIYNEQFF.

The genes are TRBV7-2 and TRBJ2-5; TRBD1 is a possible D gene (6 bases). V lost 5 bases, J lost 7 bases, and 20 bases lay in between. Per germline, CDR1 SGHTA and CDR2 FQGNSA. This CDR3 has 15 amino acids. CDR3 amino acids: CASSAMTTEGGTQYF. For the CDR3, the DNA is TGTGCCAGCAGCGCGATGACTACAGAAGGGGGGACCCAGTACTTC.

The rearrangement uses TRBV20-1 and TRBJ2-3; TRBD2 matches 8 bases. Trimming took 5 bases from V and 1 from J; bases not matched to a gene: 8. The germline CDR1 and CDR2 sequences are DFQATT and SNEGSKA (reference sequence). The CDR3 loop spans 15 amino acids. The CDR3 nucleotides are TGCAGTGCTCGGAACGGGAGGGCCCGCACAGATACGCAGTATTTT. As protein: CSARNGRARTDTQYF.

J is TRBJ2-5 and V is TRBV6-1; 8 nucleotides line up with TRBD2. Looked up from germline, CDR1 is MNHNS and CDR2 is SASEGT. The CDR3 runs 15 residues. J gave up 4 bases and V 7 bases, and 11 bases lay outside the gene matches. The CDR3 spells CASTRAGAPRETQYF. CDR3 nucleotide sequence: TGTGCCAGCACGAGAGCGGGGGCCCCCAGAGAGACCCAGTACTTC.

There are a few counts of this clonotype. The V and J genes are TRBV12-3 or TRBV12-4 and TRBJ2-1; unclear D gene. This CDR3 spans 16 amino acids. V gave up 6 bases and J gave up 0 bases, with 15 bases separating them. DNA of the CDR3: TGTGCCAGCAGGGTGCCCCCTAGGAGCTCCTACAATGAGCAGTTCTTC. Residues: CASRVPPRSSYNEQFF.

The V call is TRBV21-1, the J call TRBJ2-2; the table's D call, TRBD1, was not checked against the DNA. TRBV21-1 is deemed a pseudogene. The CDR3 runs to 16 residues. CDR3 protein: CASSKVKDRATGELFF. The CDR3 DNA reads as TGTGCCAGCAGCAAAGTTAAGGACAGGGCCACCGGGGAGCTGTTTTTT.

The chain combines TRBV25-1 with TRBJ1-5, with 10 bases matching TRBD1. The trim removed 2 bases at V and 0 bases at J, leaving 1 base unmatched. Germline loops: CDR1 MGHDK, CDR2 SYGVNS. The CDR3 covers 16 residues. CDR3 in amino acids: CASSEGTGDSNQPQHF. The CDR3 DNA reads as TGTGCCAGCAGTGAAGGGACAGGGGATAGCAATCAGCCCCAGCATTTT.